This TCR beta chain was retrieved from a study of blood T cell repertoires in COVID-19. Study at large: Italy, Spain and the United States were the sources of the convalescent and acute COVID-19 samples. PBMCs, B-cell-depleted T cells, or T cells provided the cDNA or gDNA that made up the material.

Trimming cost V 4 bases and J 6 bases; bases outside gene matches: 12. CDR1 is SGHAT, CDR2 FQNNGV, per germline. CDR3 length: 17 residues. Per the study methods: Reference gene primers were amplified, and this amplification served to estimate nucleated cell counts. Method: immunoSEQ multiplex PCR; TCRdb's copy keeps in-frame clones and lacks some. V, J and clone size reflect that table, while D and trimming were determined from the DNA. The table lists 120,000 to 150,000 clones, around 82% of them singletons. The origin of this receptor is a human donor with acute or convalescent COVID-19. The donor label of this sample is uncertain. The sequenced material came from peripheral blood. The J gene is TRBJ2-1, the V gene TRBV11-2, with 10 bases lining up with TRBD2. CDR3 residues: CASSWNYIAGGLNEQFF. The CDR3 DNA follows: TGTGCCAGCAGCTGGAATTATATAGCGGGGGGTCTCAATGAGCAGTTCTTC.